Each of the 30 T cell receptor beta chains below was sequenced from the same sample in a study of T cell responses to AZD1222 COVID-19 vaccine. Sequenced by immunoSEQ multiplex PCR; TCRdb stores in-frame clones only, minus some. The data show 250,000 to 300,000 clones, almost 95% seen once. Sequences were derived from peripheral blood, sampled 28 days after the second AZD1222 dose. The source is an adult who received the AZD1222 COVID-19 vaccine.

Turning to this clone: Within the sample, other DNA sequences also encode this same CDR3. The chain couples TRBV20-1 to TRBJ1-5, with unresolved D. Trimming removed 5 bases from V and 7 bases from J, with 6 bases in between. Germline V CDR1 and CDR2: DFQATT, SNEGSKA (reference sequence). CDR3 length equals 10 residues. CDR3 region: CSAGGQPQHF. The CDR3 nucleotides read TGCAGTGCTGGAGGGCAGCCCCAGCATTTT.

V is TRBV20-1 and J is TRBJ1-2; D may be TRBD1 (6 bases). The germline gives CDR1 DFQATT, CDR2 SNEGSKA (reference sequence). This CDR3 is 17 amino acids long. V was cut by 3 bases and J by 4 bases, with 24 bases left in between. The CDR3 coding sequence is TGCAGTGCTAGTCATTGGGCAGCAGAAAAGGGGGGCTATGGCTACACCTTC. Protein product: CSASHWAAEKGGYGYTF.

The CDR3 region is CASSFPGAGGNYEQYF. CDR3 nucleotide sequence: TGTGCCAGCAGCTTCCCCGGGGCAGGGGGAAACTACGAGCAGTACTTC. The V call is TRBV7-8, the J call TRBJ2-7; 7 nucleotides agree with TRBD1. The V segment lost 3 bases and the J segment 3 bases; nucleotides outside the gene matches: 11. CDR3 length: 16 amino acids. CDR1 is SGHVS, CDR2 FQNEAQ, per germline.

The chain employs TRBV19 and TRBJ2-3; perhaps TRBD2 as D (6 bases). This CDR3 contains 14 residues. V lost 5 bases to trimming and J lost 6 bases, with 15 bases between them. Germline lookup yields CDR1 LNHDA and CDR2 SQIVND (reference sequence). The CDR3 region has the DNA TGTGCCAGTAGTCCCGGGACTCCGAGGGATACGCAGTATTTT. It translates to CASSPGTPRDTQYF. Combining the CDR3 with reference TRBV19 and TRBJ2-3 gives the whole variable domain DGGITQSPKYLFRKEGQNVTLSCEQNLNHDAMYWYRQDPGQGLRLIYYSQIVNDFQKGDIAEGYSVSREKKESFPLTVTSAQKNPTAFYLCASSPGTPRDTQYFGPGTRLTVL.

This chain joins TRBV24-1 and TRBJ2-1; D uncertain. The CDR3 is 15 amino acids. Trimming took 4 bases from V and 3 from J, leaving 12 bases between them. Germline V gives CDR1 KGHDR, CDR2 SFDVKD. CDR3 sequence: CATSDPNRFYNEQFF. The DNA for the CDR3 is TGTGCCACCAGTGACCCGAATAGGTTCTACAATGAGCAGTTCTTC.

The gene calls are TRBV7-9 and TRBJ1-1; the match to TRBD1 covers 7 bases. Germline assignment: CDR1 SEHNR and CDR2 FQNEAQ (reference sequence). The CDR3 extends over 16 amino acids. Trimming took 5 bases from V and 6 from J; bases not matched to a gene: 15. The CDR3 DNA reads as TGTGCCAGCAGCCCCCCTGGGGACAGTGGTCGGCCTGAAGCTTTCTTT. Protein: CASSPPGDSGRPEAFF.

The V gene is TRBV2, the J gene TRBJ1-1; maybe TRBD1 (6 bases). V was clipped by 6 bases and J by 2 bases, with 10 bases between them. CDR1 and CDR2 from the germline V gene are SNHLY and FYNNEI. The length of the CDR3 is 13 residues. The CDR3 nucleotides read TGTGCCAGCAGAGGACAGATAAACACTGAAGCTTTCTTT. Translated, it gives CASRGQINTEAFF.

The chain is built from TRBV6-5 and TRBJ1-1, with D perhaps TRBD1 (5 bases). This CDR3 region has 15 residues. The germline V gene encodes CDR1 MNHEY and CDR2 SVGAGI. Trimming removed 7 bases from V and 5 bases from J, with 20 bases in between. CDR3 sequence (DNA): TGTGCCAGCAACCCCCTCTCGGCAGGGCGGACTGAAGCTTTCTTT. Translating gives CASNPLSAGRTEAFF.

The gene calls are TRBV29-1 and TRBJ1-2; D perhaps matches TRBD1 (6 bases). The V gene's germline CDR1 is SQVTM and CDR2 ANQGSEA. V dropped 3 bases and J dropped 3 bases, with 17 bases sitting between them. CDR3 size: 15 residues. CDR3 protein: CSVEVRGFYDYGYTF. Written as DNA, the CDR3 is TGCAGCGTTGAGGTGAGGGGGTTCTATGACTATGGCTACACCTTC.

The chain couples TRBV7-3 to TRBJ1-1; TRBD1 might be the D (5 bases). V lost 6 bases to trimming and J lost 6 bases, with 17 bases between them. Germline CDR1 and CDR2: SGHTA and FQGTGA. The CDR3 length is 14 residues. The CDR3 region is CASRSRQPSAEAFF. Written as DNA, the CDR3 is TGTGCCAGCAGGTCAAGACAGCCGAGCGCTGAAGCTTTCTTT.

J is TRBJ1-1 and V is TRBV28; D perhaps matches TRBD1 (5 bases). The V gene lost 4 bases and the J gene lost 4 bases, with 19 bases spanning the gap. The CDR3 has 16 residues. The germline CDR1 and CDR2 sequences are MDHEN and SYDVKM. The CDR3 reads CASSSPGEGLGTEAFF. CDR3 DNA sequence: TGTGCCAGCAGTTCACCGGGTGAGGGGCTCGGCACTGAAGCTTTCTTT.

The count of this clone is one. The CDR3 bases are TGTGCCAGCAGCTTCACAGGGACGGATGGAAACACCATATATTTT. Protein product: CASSFTGTDGNTIYF. The chain uses TRBV7-2 and TRBJ1-3; D may be TRBD1 (6 bases). V gave up 3 bases and J gave up 3 bases, with 12 bases separating them. CDR1 SGHTA and CDR2 FQGNSA come from the germline V gene. The CDR3 runs 15 residues.

CDR3 region: CETSQGSYNSPLHF. The DNA of the CDR3 is TGTGAAACATCACAGGGCTCCTATAATTCACCCCTCCACTTT. The gene calls are TRBV19 and TRBJ1-6, with a tentative D call TRBD1 (6 bases). Germline V gives CDR1 LNHDA, CDR2 SQIVND (reference sequence). The CDR3 extends over 14 amino acids.

The chain recombines TRBV9 with TRBJ1-3; 8 bases agree with TRBD1. Trimming cost V 1 base and J 0 bases; bases outside gene matches: 9. This CDR3 is built from 18 residues. Germline-derived CDR1 and CDR2 are SGDLS and YYNGEE. CDR3 loop: CASSVSAGQGNSGNTIYF. Here the CDR3 DNA reads TGTGCCAGCAGCGTATCAGCTGGACAGGGCAACTCTGGAAACACCATATATTTT. Full variable domain (outside the CDR3, taken from reference TRBV9 and TRBJ1-3): DSGVTQTPKHLITATGQRVTLRCSPRSGDLSVYWYQQSLDQGLQFLIQYYNGEERAKGNILERFSAQQFPDLHSELNLSSLELGDSALYFCASSVSAGQGNSGNTIYFGEGSWLTVV.

Remarks on this clone: Other nucleotide sequences in the sample specify the same CDR3. CDR3 bases: TGCGCCAGCAGCTTGGGACAGGGCGGTGGCGAGACCCAGTACTTC. It translates to CASSLGQGGGETQYF. The chain couples TRBV5-1 to TRBJ2-5, with 7 bases lining up with TRBD1. CDR3 length: 15 residues. CDR1 SGHRS and CDR2 YFSETQ come from the germline V gene. Trimming removed 0 bases from V and 5 bases from J; junction bases left unmatched: 7.

The chain has TRBV28 and TRBJ1-1, with a possible D match to TRBD1 (6 bases). This CDR3 has 13 amino acids. The germline V gene has CDR1 MDHEN and CDR2 SYDVKM. The V end lost 3 bases, the J end lost 7 bases, and 12 bases lay between the germline ends. The CDR3 DNA is TGTGCCAGCAGTTTCAGGGGTTCGGGTGAAGCTTTCTTT. It yields the protein CASSFRGSGEAFF. Variable domain in full (rest from reference TRBV28 and TRBJ1-1): DVKVTQSSRYLVKRTGEKVFLECVQDMDHENMFWYRQDPGLGLRLIYFSYDVKMKEKGDIPEGYSVSREKKERFSLILESASTNQTSMYLCASSFRGSGEAFFGQGTRLTVV.

The V and J genes are TRBV30 and TRBJ2-7; possibly TRBD1 for D (5 bases). Germline V gene sequence: CDR1 GTSNPN, CDR2 SVGIG (reference sequence). This CDR3 has 15 amino acids. The ends were cut back, 1 base at V and 6 bases at J, with 19 bases in the middle. The CDR3 here is CAWSAPQGSLTEQYF. In DNA, the CDR3 is TGTGCCTGGAGTGCCCCCCAGGGAAGTTTGACCGAGCAGTACTTC.

J is TRBJ1-3 and V is TRBV3-1 (or the pseudogene TRBV3-2); D remains ambiguous. The CDR3 length is 14 residues. Trimming shortened V by 1 base and J by 5 bases, and 9 bases separated the two germline ends. Per the germline V gene, CDR1 is LGHDT and CDR2 is YNNKEL (reference sequence). CDR3 coding DNA: TGTGCCAGCAGCCAAGTAAACGGACGAAACACCATATATTTT. Amino acids: CASSQVNGRNTIYF.

Notes on this clone: Distinct nucleotide sequences in the sample also encode this CDR3. J is TRBJ2-1 and V is TRBV5-1, with 8 bases lining up with TRBD1. The CDR3 covers 14 residues. V trimming: 3 bases; J trimming: 2 bases; junction bases outside the gene matches: 1. Germline CDR1 and CDR2: SGHRS and YFSETQ. CDR3 sequence reads: CASSSDRAYNEQFF. The CDR3 coding sequence is TGCGCCAGCAGCTCGGACAGGGCCTACAATGAGCAGTTCTTC.

The V and J genes are TRBV15 and TRBJ2-3; the D is unclear. The V gene lost 0 bases and the J gene lost 3 bases, with 10 bases spanning the gap. Germline CDR1 LNHNV, CDR2 YYDKDF (reference sequence). The CDR3 covers 15 residues. The DNA of the CDR3 is TGTGCCACCAGCAGAGATGGGATGGGAACAGATACGCAGTATTTT. It codes for CATSRDGMGTDTQYF.

The V call is TRBV5-1, the J call TRBJ2-2, with 12 bases fitting TRBD2. CDR3 length equals 17 residues. Per germline, CDR1 SGHRS and CDR2 YFSETQ. V was pared by 3 bases and J by 6 bases, with 9 bases of the junction left unmatched. In DNA form, the CDR3 reads TGCGCCAGCAGCTCAACCCTAGCGGGGGGGAATGCCGGGGAGCTGTTTTTT. It is translated as CASSSTLAGGNAGELFF.

The V call is TRBV25-1, the J call TRBJ2-2; D not certain. Trimming removed 4 bases at V and 1 base at J, with 13 bases between. The CDR3 consists of 16 residues. The germline gives CDR1 MGHDK, CDR2 SYGVNS. The DNA of the CDR3 is TGTGCCAGCAGTGGCTATTCCGCTGGGAACACCGGGGAGCTGTTTTTT. It translates to CASSGYSAGNTGELFF.

The chain recombines TRBV6-2 or TRBV6-3 with TRBJ2-2, with 8 bases fitting TRBD1. The CDR3 totals 16 residues. Germline assignment: CDR1 MNHEY and CDR2 SVGEGT. The J segment lost 6 bases and the V segment lost 2 bases, leaving 8 bases of the junction unmatched. CDR3 loop: CASSYAGQGLSGELFF. DNA for the CDR3: TGTGCCAGCAGTTACGCCGGACAGGGTCTGTCCGGGGAGCTGTTTTTT.

V gene TRBV6-5 combines with J gene TRBJ1-5, with 10 bases matching TRBD1. Germline CDR1 MNHEY, CDR2 SVGAGI. The CDR3 length is 14 residues. V shed 6 bases, J shed 4 bases, and the junction held 3 bases outside the gene matches. Written as DNA, the CDR3 is TGTGCCAGCAGGAAGGGACAGGGGAATCAGCCCCAGCATTTT. Translated, it gives CASRKGQGNQPQHF.

J is TRBJ2-3 and V is TRBV28, with TRBD1 as a possible D gene (5 bases). V was trimmed by 5 bases and J by 4 bases, leaving 13 bases between them. The CDR3 consists of 14 residues. Germline V gene lookup returns CDR1 MDHEN and CDR2 SYDVKM. CDR3 nucleotide sequence: TGTGCCAGCAGTCCCCAGGGTCGAGCAGATACGCAGTATTTT. Translated: CASSPQGRADTQYF.

The chain combines TRBV5-8 with TRBJ1-4; D gene ambiguous. This CDR3 region has 15 residues. V lost 0 bases, J lost 4 bases, and 10 bases lay in between. The germline gives CDR1 SGHTS, CDR2 YDEGEE. The CDR3 protein is CASSLEAANNEKLFF. CDR3 sequence (DNA): TGTGCCAGCAGCTTGGAGGCGGCGAATAATGAAAAACTGTTTTTT.

The V and J genes are TRBV6-5 and TRBJ2-1; TRBD1 matches at 9 bases. In germline, CDR1 is MNHEY, CDR2 SVGAGI. The ends lost 0 bases at V and 12 bases at J; junction bases unmatched: 3. The CDR3 totals 13 residues. DNA of the CDR3: TGTGCCAGCAGTTACTCGACGGGACAGGGGCAGTTCTTC. Its protein product is CASSYSTGQGQFF.

DNA for the CDR3: TGTGCCATCAGCCAACAGGGTGGCGGCTACACCTTC. It codes for CAISQQGGGYTF. This chain links TRBV10-3 with TRBJ1-2; weak D call: TRBD1 (6 bases). With 6 bases removed from V and 8 bases from J, the gap between germline ends came to 13 bases. CDR3 length: 12 residues. Per the germline V gene, CDR1 is ENHRY and CDR2 is SYGVKD.

The chain joins TRBV9 to TRBJ1-4, with D unclear. V lost 3 bases and J 6 bases, leaving 12 bases between the germline ends. CDR1 and CDR2 from the germline V gene are SGDLS and YYNGEE. The CDR3 is made up of 14 amino acids. The CDR3 loop reads CASSARLWDEKLFF. CDR3 DNA sequence: TGTGCCAGCAGCGCGAGACTCTGGGATGAAAAACTGTTTTTT.

The gene calls are TRBV5-1 and TRBJ2-5; D remains unclear. Germline V gene lookup returns CDR1 SGHRS and CDR2 YFSETQ. The CDR3 has 13 residues. Trimming stripped 5 bases from V and 2 bases from J, with 10 bases between. CDR3 DNA: TGCGCCAGCAGTTTTTCCCTACAAGAGACCCAGTACTTC. Encoded protein: CASSFSLQETQYF. Together with reference TRBV5-1 and TRBJ2-5, the CDR3 gives the full variable domain: KAGVTQTPRYLIKTRGQQVTLSCSPISGHRSVSWYQQTPGQGLQFLFEYFSETQRNKGNFPGRFSGRQFSNSRSEMNVSTLELGDSALYLCASSFSLQETQYFGPGTRLLVL.